The sequence of this T cell receptor (beta chain) was determined in a study of T cell changes during pregnancy in multiple sclerosis. The protocol was immunoSEQ multiplex PCR, while the TCRdb copy is restricted to in-frame clones and leaves out a portion. Of 60,000 to 70,000 clones in the sample, 91% were seen once. The trim removed 6 bases at V and 4 bases at J, leaving 17 bases unmatched. Per germline, CDR1 SEHNR and CDR2 FQNEAQ (reference sequence). CDR3 length: 17 amino acids. The TCR was taken from a female donor in good health, enrolled as a control in a pregnancy study. The sample in question was peripheral blood, obtained in the third trimester of pregnancy. The gene calls are TRBV7-9 and TRBJ2-5, with TRBD2 identical over 7 bases. CDR3 in amino acids: CASSPTYWAGRAETQYF. DNA of the CDR3: TGTGCCAGCAGTCCCACATACTGGGCAGGGAGGGCAGAGACCCAGTACTTC.